The entry that follows covers one TCR beta chain sequence. The data were obtained in a study of T cells in Graves' hyperthyroidism and ophthalmopathy. Trimming removed 0 bases from V and 0 bases from J, with 14 bases in between. The CDR3 has 17 residues. Germline CDR1 and CDR2: MGHRA and YSYEKL. It was RNA transcripts that yielded the amplified TCR beta CDR3 regions. An initial round of RT-PCR targeting the TCR CDR3 relied on the HTBI primer set. TCRdb independently ran MiXCR on the multiplex PCR reads; one entry per CDR3 protein. The sample yields around 240,000 distinct CDR3 sequences, 13% to 15% seen once.

The source material was blood. The V and J genes are TRBV4-1 and TRBJ1-1; tentative D call: TRBD1 (5 bases). The receptor comes from a woman aged 35 to 49 with Graves' hyperthyroidism that later progressed to Graves' ophthalmopathy. The chain's CDR3 is CASSQDWGTLLNTEAFF. The CDR3 DNA reads as TGCGCCAGCAGCCAAGATTGGGGGACCCTTCTGAACACTGAAGCTTTCTTT.